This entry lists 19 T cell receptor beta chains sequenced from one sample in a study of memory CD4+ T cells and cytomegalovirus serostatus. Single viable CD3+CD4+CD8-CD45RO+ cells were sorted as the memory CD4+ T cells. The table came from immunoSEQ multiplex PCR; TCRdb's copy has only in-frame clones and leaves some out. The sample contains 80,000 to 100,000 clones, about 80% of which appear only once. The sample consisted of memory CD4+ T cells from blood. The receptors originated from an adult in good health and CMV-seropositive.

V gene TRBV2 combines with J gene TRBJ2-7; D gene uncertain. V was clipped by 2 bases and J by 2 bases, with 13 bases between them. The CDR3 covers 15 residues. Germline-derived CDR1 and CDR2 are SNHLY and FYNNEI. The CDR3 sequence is CASSESYLGTYEQYF. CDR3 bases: TGTGCCAGCAGTGAATCCTACCTGGGCACCTACGAGCAGTACTTC.

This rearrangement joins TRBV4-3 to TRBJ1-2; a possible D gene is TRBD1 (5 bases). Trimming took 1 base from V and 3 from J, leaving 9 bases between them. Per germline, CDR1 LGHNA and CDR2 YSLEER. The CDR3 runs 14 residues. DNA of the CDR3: TGCGCCAGCAGCCAAGGTTGGGGGGACTATGGCTACACCTTC. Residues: CASSQGWGDYGYTF.

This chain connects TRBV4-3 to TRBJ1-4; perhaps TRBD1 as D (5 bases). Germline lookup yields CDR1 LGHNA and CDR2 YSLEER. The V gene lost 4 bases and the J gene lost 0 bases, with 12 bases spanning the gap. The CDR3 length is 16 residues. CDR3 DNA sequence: TGCGCCAGCAGCCTAGGGACGCCTGCAACTAATGAAAAACTGTTTTTT. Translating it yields CASSLGTPATNEKLFF.

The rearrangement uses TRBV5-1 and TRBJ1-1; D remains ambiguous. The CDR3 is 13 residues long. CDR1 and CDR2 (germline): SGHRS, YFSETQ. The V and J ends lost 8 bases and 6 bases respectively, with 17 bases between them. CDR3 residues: CASKPQSRPEAFF. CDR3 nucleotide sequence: TGCGCCAGTAAGCCACAGAGTCGTCCTGAAGCTTTCTTT. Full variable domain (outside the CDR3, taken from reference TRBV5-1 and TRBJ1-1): KAGVTQTPRYLIKTRGQQVTLSCSPISGHRSVSWYQQTPGQGLQFLFEYFSETQRNKGNFPGRFSGRQFSNSRSEMNVSTLELGDSALYLCASKPQSRPEAFFGQGTRLTVV.

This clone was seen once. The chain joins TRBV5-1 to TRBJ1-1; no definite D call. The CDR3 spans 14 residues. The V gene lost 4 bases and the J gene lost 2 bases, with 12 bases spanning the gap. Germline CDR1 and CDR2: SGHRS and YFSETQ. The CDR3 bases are TGCGCCAGCAGCCCTTACGGAGATAACACTGAAGCTTTCTTT. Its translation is CASSPYGDNTEAFF.

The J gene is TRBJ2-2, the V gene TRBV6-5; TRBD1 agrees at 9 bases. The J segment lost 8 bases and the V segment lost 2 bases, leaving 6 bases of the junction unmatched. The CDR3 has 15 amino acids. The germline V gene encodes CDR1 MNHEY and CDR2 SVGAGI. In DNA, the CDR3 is TGTGCCAGCAGTTACGGGGGACAGGGCGGGGGGGAGCTGTTTTTT. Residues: CASSYGGQGGGELFF.

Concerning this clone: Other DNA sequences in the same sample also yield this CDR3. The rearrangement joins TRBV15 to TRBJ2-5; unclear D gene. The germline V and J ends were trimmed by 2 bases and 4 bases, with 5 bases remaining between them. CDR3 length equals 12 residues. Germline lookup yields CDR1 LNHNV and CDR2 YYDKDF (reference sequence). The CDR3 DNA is TGTGCCACCAGCAGAAAGGGAGAGACCCAGTACTTC. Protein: CATSRKGETQYF.

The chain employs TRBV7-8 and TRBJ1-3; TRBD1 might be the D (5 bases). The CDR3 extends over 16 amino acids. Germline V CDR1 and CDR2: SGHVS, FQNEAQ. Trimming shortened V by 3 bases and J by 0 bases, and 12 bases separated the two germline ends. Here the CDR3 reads CASSLMSGVSGNTIYF. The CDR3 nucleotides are TGTGCCAGCAGCTTGATGTCGGGGGTCTCTGGAAACACCATATATTTT.

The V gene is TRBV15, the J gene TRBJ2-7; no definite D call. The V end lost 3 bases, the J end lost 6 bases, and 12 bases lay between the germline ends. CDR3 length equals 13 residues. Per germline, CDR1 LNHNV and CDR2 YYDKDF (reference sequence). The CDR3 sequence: CATSRVLWGEQYF. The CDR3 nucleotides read TGTGCCACCAGCAGGGTCTTGTGGGGCGAGCAGTACTTC.

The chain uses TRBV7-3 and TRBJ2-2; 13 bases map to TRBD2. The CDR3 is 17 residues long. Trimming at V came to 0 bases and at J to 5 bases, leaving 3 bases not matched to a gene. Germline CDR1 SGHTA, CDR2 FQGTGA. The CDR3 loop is CASSLTRTSGRTGELFF. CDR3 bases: TGTGCCAGCAGCTTAACTAGGACTAGCGGGAGAACCGGGGAGCTGTTTTTT.

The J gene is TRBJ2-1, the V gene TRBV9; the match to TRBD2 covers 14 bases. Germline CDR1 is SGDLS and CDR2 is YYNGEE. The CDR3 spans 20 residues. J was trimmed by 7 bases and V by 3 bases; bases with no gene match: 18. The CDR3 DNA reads TGTGCCAGCAGCGGCCTGATCGGCATCTACGGGACTAGCGGGAGTAATGAGCAGTTCTTC. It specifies CASSGLIGIYGTSGSNEQFF.

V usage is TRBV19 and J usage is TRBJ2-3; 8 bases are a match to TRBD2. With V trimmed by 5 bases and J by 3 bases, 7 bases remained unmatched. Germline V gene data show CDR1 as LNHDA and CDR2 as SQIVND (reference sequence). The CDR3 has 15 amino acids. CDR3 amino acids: CASSLPSGGTDTQYF. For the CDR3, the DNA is TGTGCCAGTAGTCTCCCCAGCGGGGGAACAGATACGCAGTATTTT. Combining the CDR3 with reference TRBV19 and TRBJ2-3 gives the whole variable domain DGGITQSPKYLFRKEGQNVTLSCEQNLNHDAMYWYRQDPGQGLRLIYYSQIVNDFQKGDIAEGYSVSREKKESFPLTVTSAQKNPTAFYLCASSLPSGGTDTQYFGPGTRLTVL.

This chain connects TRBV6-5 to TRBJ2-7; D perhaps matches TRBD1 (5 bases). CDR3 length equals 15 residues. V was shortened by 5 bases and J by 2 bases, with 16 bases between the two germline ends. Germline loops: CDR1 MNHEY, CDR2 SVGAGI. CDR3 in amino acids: CASSPRGGATYEQYF. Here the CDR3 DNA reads TGTGCCAGCAGTCCCCGTGGTGGGGCTACCTACGAGCAGTACTTC.

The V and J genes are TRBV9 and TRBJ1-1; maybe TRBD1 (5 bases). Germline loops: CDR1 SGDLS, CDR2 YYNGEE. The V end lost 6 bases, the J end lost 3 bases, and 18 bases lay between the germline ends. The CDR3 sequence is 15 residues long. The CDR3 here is CASNPRGIGDTEAFF. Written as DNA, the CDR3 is TGTGCCAGCAATCCCCGGGGGATCGGGGACACTGAAGCTTTCTTT.

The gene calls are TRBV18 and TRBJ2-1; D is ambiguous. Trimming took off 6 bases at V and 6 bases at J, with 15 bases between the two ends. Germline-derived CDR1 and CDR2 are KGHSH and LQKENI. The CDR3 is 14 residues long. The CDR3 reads CASSSFPLSNEQFF. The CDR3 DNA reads TGTGCCAGCTCGTCCTTCCCCCTGTCCAATGAGCAGTTCTTC.

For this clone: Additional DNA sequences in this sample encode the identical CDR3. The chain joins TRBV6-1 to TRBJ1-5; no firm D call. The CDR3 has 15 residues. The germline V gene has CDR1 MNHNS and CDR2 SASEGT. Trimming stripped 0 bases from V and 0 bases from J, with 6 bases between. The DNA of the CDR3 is TGTGCCAGCAGTGAAGCAGGTTATAGCAATCAGCCCCAGCATTTT. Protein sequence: CASSEAGYSNQPQHF.

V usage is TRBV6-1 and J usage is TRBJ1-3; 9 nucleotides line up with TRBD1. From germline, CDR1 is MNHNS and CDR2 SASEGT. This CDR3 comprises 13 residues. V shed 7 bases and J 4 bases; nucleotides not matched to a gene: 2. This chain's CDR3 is CASKGTGGNTIYF. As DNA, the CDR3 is TGTGCCAGCAAAGGGACAGGGGGAAACACCATATATTTT.

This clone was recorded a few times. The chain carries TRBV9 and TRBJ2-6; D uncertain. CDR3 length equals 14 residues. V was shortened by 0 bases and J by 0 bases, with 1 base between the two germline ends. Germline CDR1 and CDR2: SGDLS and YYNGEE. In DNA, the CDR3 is TGTGCCAGCAGCGTAGGCTCTGGGGCCAACGTCCTGACTTTC. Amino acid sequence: CASSVGSGANVLTF.

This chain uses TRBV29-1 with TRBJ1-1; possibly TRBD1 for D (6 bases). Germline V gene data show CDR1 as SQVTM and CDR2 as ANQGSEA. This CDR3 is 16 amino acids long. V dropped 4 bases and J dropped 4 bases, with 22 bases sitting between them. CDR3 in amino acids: CSVVRGGGLPGTEAFF. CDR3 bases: TGCAGCGTTGTGAGGGGCGGGGGCCTCCCGGGCACTGAAGCTTTCTTT. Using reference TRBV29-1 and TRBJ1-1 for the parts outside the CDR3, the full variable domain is SAVISQKPSRDICQRGTSLTIQCQVDSQVTMMFWYRQQPGQSLTLIATANQGSEATYESGFVIDKFPISRPNLTFSTLTVSNMSPEDSSIYLCSVVRGGGLPGTEAFFGQGTRLTVV.